Below, one T cell receptor beta chain is given with its context. Its antigen is as yet unknown. One end of the junction is discordant with germline, which a read error may explain. There are 15 residues in the CDR3. Germline V gene lookup returns CDR1 SEHNR and CDR2 FQNEAQ (reference sequence). This sample is part of a study of cytomegalovirus exposure and HLA in healthy donors. Study results and limitations: Under in vitro conditions, three CMV-associated chains were confirmed as specific for CMV antigens.

This PCR relied on a set of 60 Vbeta primers and 13 Jbeta primers. Libraries were prepared by immunoSEQ multiplex PCR; TCRdb keeps only in-frame clonotypes and omits some of them. The sample shows approximately 150,000 clones, 77% of them seen only once. This clonotype was obtained from a woman in her 30s in good health and CMV-seropositive. The chain carries TRBV7-9 and TRBJ1-1; perhaps TRBD1 as D (5 bases). The source material was PBMCs. For the CDR3, the DNA is TGTGCCAGCAGCTTAGAGGGTCGGGGGAACGCTGAAGCTTTCTTT. The encoded protein is CASSLEGRGNAEAFF.